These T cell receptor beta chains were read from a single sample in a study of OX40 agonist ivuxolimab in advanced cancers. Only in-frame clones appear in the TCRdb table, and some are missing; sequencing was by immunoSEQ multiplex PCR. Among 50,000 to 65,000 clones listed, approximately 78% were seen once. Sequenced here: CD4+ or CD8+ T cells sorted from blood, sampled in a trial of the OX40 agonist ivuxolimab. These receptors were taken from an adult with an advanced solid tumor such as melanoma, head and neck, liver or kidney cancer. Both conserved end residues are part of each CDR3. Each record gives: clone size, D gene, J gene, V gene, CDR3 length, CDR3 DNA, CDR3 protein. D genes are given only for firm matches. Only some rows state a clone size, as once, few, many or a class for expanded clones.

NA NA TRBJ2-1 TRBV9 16 TGTGCCAGCAGCGTAGCTACCGGGGCGCGTATTAGTGAGCAGTTCTTC CASSVATGARISEQFF
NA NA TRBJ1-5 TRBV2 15 TGTGCCAGCAGGACCACTGCGGGGGGCAATCAGCCCCAGCATTTT CASRTTAGGNQPQHF
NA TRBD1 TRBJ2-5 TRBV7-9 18 TGTGCCAGCAGCTCAACCGGACAGGGGTACGGTTACGGGGAGACCCAGTACTTC CASSSTGQGYGYGETQYF
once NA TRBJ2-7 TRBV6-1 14 TGTGCCAGCAGTGAATTGGTAGGGGGTTACGAGCAGTACTTC CASSELVGGYEQYF
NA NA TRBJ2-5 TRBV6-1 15 TGTGCCAGCAGTGAACAACCAACAACTCAAGAGACCCAGTACTTC CASSEQPTTQETQYF
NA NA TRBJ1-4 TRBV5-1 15 TGCGCCAGCAGCTGGTACGGGGAAACTAATGAAAAACTGTTTTTT CASSWYGETNEKLFF
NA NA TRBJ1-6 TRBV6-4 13 TGTGCCAGCAGTGCCAAACTCGATTCACCCCTCCACTTT CASSAKLDSPLHF
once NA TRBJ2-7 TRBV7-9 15 TGTGCCAGCACCCCAGGAAAGACATTTTCCTACGAGCAGTACTTC CASTPGKTFSYEQYF
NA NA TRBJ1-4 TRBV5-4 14 TGTGCCAGCAGCTTGGACGGGACTGACGAAAAACTGTTTTTT CASSLDGTDEKLFF
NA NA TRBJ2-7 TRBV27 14 TGTGCCAGCAGTTTATATGCCAGAACCTACGAGCAGTACTTC CASSLYARTYEQYF
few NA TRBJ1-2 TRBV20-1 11 TGCAGTGCTAGTCCTAACTATGGCTACACCTTC CSASPNYGYTF
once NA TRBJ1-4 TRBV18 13 TGTGCCAGCTCACCAGGGACGGCAGAAAAACTGTTTTTT CASSPGTAEKLFF
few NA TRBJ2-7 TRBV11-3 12 TGTGCCAGCACCGACAGATTCTACGAGCAGTACTTC CASTDRFYEQYF
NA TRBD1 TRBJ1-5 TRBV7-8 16 TGTGCCAGCAGCCCCCAGGGACAGGGGGGTGGCCAGCCCCAGCATTTT CASSPQGQGGGQPQHF
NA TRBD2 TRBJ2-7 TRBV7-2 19 TGTGCCAGCAGCTTAGCGTTCCGGGGCCCGGGACTAGCGGGGTATGAGCAGTACTTC CASSLAFRGPGLAGYEQYF
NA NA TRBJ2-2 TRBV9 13 TGTGCCAGCAGCGTAGGAAGGACCGGGGAGCTGTTTTTT CASSVGRTGELFF
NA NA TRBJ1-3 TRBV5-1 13 TGCGCCAGCAGCTTGGACGTAAGAAACACCATATATTTT CASSLDVRNTIYF
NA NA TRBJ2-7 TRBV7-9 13 TGTGCCAGCAGCTTTTCAGCACCCTACGAGCAGTACTTC CASSFSAPYEQYF
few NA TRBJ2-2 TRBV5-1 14 TGCGCCAGCAGCATCGGAGAGAACACCGGGGAGCTGTTTTTT CASSIGENTGELFF
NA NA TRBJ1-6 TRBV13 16 TGTGCCAGCAGCTTAGCCGGCTATGGGGGAGACTCACCCCTCCACTTT CASSLAGYGGDSPLHF
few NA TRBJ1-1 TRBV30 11 TGTGCCTGGAGGGCAGCCCGTGAAGCTTTCTTT CAWRAAREAFF
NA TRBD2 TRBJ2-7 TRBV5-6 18 TGTGCCAGCAGCTTGTTATCGGGTAGCGGGGGGGTACTCTACGAGCAGTACTTC CASSLLSGSGGVLYEQYF
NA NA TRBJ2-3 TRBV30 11 TGTGCCTGGACCCCTAGAGATACGCAGTATTTT CAWTPRDTQYF
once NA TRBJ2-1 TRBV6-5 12 TGTGCCAGCAGACACGACGCAGTCGAGCAGTTCTTC CASRHDAVEQFF
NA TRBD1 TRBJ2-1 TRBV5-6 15 TGTGCCAGCAGCCCTACAGGGGGGTACGGGCATGAGCAGTTCTTC CASSPTGGYGHEQFF
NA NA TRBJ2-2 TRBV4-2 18 TGTGCCAGCAGCCAAGTAGGCCTAGCGTCCGCGAACACCGGGGAGCTGTTTTTT CASSQVGLASANTGELFF
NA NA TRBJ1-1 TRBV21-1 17 TGTGCCAGCAGCAAAGGGAGGGTTGATAGCGTGAACACTGAAGCTTTCTTT CASSKGRVDSVNTEAFF
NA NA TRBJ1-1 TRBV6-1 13 TGTGCCAGCACGGGACACGCGAACACTGAAGCTTTCTTT CASTGHANTEAFF
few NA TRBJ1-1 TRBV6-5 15 TGTGCCAGCAGTTATACGAGACAAGCGGACACTGAAGCTTTCTTT CASSYTRQADTEAFF
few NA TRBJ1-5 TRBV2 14 TGTGCCAGTCACACGGACGGAAGCAATCAGCCCCAGCATTTT CASHTDGSNQPQHF
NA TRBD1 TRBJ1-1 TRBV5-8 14 TGTGCCAGCAGAGGTAGGGGGCGCGGAGCTGAAGCTTTCTTT CASRGRGRGAEAFF
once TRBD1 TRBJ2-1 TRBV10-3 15 TGTGCCATCAGTGTTCAGGGGGACTCCTACAATGAGCAGTTCTTC CAISVQGDSYNEQFF
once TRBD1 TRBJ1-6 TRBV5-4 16 TGTGCCAGCAGCAAGCAGGGGGAAATCTATAATTCACCCCTCCACTTT CASSKQGEIYNSPLHF
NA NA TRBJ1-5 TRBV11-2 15 TGTGCCAGCAGCTTATCCCCCCAGGGACACCAGCCCCAGCATTTT CASSLSPQGHQPQHF
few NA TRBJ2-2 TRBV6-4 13 TGTGCCAGCAGTGACTCTAGCACCGGGGAGCTGTTTTTT CASSDSSTGELFF
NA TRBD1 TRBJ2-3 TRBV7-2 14 TGTGCCAGCAGCTTAGCCAGGGGGCCAGATACGCAGTATTTT CASSLARGPDTQYF
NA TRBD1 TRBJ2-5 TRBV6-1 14 TGTGCCAGCAGCCGGACAGGGGGCGGGGAGACCCAGTACTTC CASSRTGGGETQYF
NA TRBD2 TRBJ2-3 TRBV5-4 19 TGTGCCAGCAGCTTGGCGGGTTCCGGGACTAGCGGATTTAAGGGTACGCAGTATTTT CASSLAGSGTSGFKGTQYF
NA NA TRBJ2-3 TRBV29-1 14 TGCAGCTTTAACTGGGGCGTAAACGCAGATACGCAGTATTTT CSFNWGVNADTQYF
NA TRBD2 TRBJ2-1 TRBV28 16 TGTGCCAGCAGTTCGCCGGGACTAGCGGGAGGGAGGGAGCAGTTCTTC CASSSPGLAGGREQFF
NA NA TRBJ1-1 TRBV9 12 TGTGCCAGCAGCGCAGGGAGTACTGAAGCTTTCTTT CASSAGSTEAFF
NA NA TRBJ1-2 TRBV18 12 TGTGCCAGCTCACGTCCCAACTATGGCTACACCTTC CASSRPNYGYTF
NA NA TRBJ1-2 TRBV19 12 TGTGCCAGTAGTTCCCTGGACTATGGCTACACCTTC CASSSLDYGYTF
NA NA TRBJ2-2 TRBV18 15 TGTGCCAGCTCACCATCCGCGAATAACACCGGGGAGCTGTTTTTT CASSPSANNTGELFF
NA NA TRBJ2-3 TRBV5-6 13 TGTGCCAGCAGCTTGGGAAGGACAGATACGCAGTATTTT CASSLGRTDTQYF
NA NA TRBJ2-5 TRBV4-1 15 TGCGCCAGCAGCCAAGATGGGATGGGGGTGGAGACCCAGTACTTC CASSQDGMGVETQYF
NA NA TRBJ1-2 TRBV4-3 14 TGCGCCAGCAGCCAAGCGGGGGTTGAACATGGCTACACCTTC CASSQAGVEHGYTF
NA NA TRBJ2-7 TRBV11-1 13 TGTGCCAGCAGCTATGGCGGTACCTACGAGCAGTACTTC CASSYGGTYEQYF
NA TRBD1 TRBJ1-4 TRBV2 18 TGTGCCAGCAGCCAAAGGACAGGGAGGGTTTCGTCTAATGAAAAACTGTTTTTT CASSQRTGRVSSNEKLFF